These 6 T cell receptor beta chains were all obtained from the same sample, sequenced in a study of neurological immune-mediated disorders. TCRdb passed the 5' RACE reads through MiXCR, listing each CDR3 protein once. The sample lists 85,000 to 110,000 distinct CDR3 sequences, 11% occurring once. Time point given: longitudinal time-point 3. The source material was PBMCs. These receptors originate from a female donor with HTLV-1-associated myelopathy (HAM/TSP).

V gene TRBV9 combines with J gene TRBJ2-7; a weak D match, TRBD2 (5 bases). Germline lookup yields CDR1 SGDLS and CDR2 YYNGEE. V lost 0 bases, J lost 5 bases, and 12 bases lay in between. This CDR3 region has 14 residues. The CDR3 nucleotides are TGTGCCAGCAGCGTAGTATCGGCTAGCAACGAGCAGTACTTC. It encodes CASSVVSASNEQYF.

This clonotype was picked up many times. V usage is TRBV6-4 and J usage is TRBJ1-4; tentative D call: TRBD1 (6 bases). This CDR3 comprises 13 residues. Trimming took 2 bases from V and 8 from J, leaving 9 bases between them. The V gene's germline CDR1 is MRHNA and CDR2 SNTAGT. The CDR3 is CASSDPTGEKLFF. CDR3 sequence (DNA): TGTGCCAGCAGTGACCCAACAGGGGAAAAACTGTTTTTT.

J is TRBJ2-7 and V is TRBV30; the D gene is possibly TRBD2 (5 bases). V was cut by 4 bases and J by 5 bases, with 18 bases left in between. The CDR3 runs 14 residues. The V gene's germline CDR1 is GTSNPN and CDR2 SVGIG (reference sequence). This CDR3 reads CAWTRDSVGNEQYF. Here the CDR3 DNA reads TGTGCCTGGACACGGGATTCCGTGGGGAACGAGCAGTACTTC.

This clonotype has just a few counts. J is TRBJ1-1 and V is TRBV5-6; D unresolved. Trimming pared 2 bases from V and 3 bases from J, leaving 14 bases between. The CDR3 is 15 residues long. Germline V gene sequence: CDR1 SGHDT, CDR2 YYEEEE. The DNA of the CDR3 is TGTGCCAGCAGCTTAGGTCCAGCGGGAGACACTGAAGCTTTCTTT. Translating gives CASSLGPAGDTEAFF.

This clonotype appeared many times. The genes are TRBV5-6 and TRBJ2-7; the match to TRBD1 covers 7 bases. J gave up 6 bases and V 3 bases, and 6 bases lay outside the gene matches. CDR3 length: 13 residues. Germline lookup yields CDR1 SGHDT and CDR2 YYEEEE. CDR3 protein: CASSSGTGAEQYF. CDR3 bases: TGTGCCAGCAGCTCCGGAACAGGGGCCGAGCAGTACTTC. Based on the CDR3 plus reference TRBV5-6 and TRBJ2-7, the full variable domain is DAGVTQSPTHLIKTRGQQVTLRCSPKSGHDTVSWYQQALGQGPQFIFQYYEEEERQRGNFPDRFSGHQFPNYSSELNVNALLLGDSALYLCASSSGTGAEQYFGPGTRLTVT.

At least ten counts were recorded for this clonotype. The rearrangement links TRBV5-1 to TRBJ2-1; perhaps TRBD1 as D (5 bases). This CDR3 region has 12 residues. Germline-derived CDR1 and CDR2 are SGHRS and YFSETQ. The V and J ends lost 2 bases and 9 bases respectively, with 9 bases between them. This CDR3 is CASSLGESEQFF. The CDR3 DNA sequence: TGCGCCAGCAGCTTAGGGGAAAGTGAGCAGTTCTTC.